This TCR beta chain comes out of a study of cytomegalovirus exposure and HLA in healthy donors. Overall study results and limits: Further analysis was carried out later, and it showed several of the most significant clusters appearing linked to common viral pathogens.

This clone was seen a few times. Its antigen is still unknown. Germline V gives CDR1 MNHEY, CDR2 SMNVEV (reference sequence). The CDR3 sequence is 15 residues long. Trimming pared 5 bases from V and 4 bases from J, leaving 18 bases between. Use of 60 Vbeta and 13 Jbeta primers characterized the PCR. TCRdb's table, derived via immunoSEQ multiplex PCR, lists solely in-frame clones and lacks some. The sample carries over 65,000 clones, roughly 73% recorded once. The chain links TRBV27 to TRBJ2-7, with TRBD2 as a possible D gene (7 bases). This clonotype was sampled from a man aged 40-55 years in good health and CMV-seronegative. Material for sequencing was PBMCs. CDR3 DNA: TGTGCCAGCAGTCCCGCTAGGGGGGGGTTTTACGAGCAGTACTTC. Translated: CASSPARGGFYEQYF.